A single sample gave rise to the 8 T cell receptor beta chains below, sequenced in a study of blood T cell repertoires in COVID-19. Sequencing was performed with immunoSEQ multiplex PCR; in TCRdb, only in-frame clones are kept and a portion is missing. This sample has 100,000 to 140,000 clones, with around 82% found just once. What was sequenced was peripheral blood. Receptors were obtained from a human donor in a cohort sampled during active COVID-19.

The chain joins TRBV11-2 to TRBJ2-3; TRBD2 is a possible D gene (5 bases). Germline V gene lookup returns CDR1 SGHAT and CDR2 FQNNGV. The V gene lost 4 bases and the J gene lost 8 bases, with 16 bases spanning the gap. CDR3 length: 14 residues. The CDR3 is CASSSLAGRGTQYF. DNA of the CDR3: TGTGCCAGCAGCTCCTTGGCGGGCCGAGGTACGCAGTATTTT. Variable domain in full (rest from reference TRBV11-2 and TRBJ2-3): EAGVAQSPRYKIIEKRQSVAFWCNPISGHATLYWYQQILGQGPKLLIQFQNNGVVDDSQLPKDRFSAERLKGVDSTLKIQPAKLEDSAVYLCASSSLAGRGTQYFGPGTRLTVL.

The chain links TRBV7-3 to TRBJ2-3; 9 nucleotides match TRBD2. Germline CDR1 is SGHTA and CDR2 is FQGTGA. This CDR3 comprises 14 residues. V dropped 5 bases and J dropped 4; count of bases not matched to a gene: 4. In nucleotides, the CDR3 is TGTGCCAGCAGCCTTAGCGGGAGTGCAGATACGCAGTATTTT. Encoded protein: CASSLSGSADTQYF.

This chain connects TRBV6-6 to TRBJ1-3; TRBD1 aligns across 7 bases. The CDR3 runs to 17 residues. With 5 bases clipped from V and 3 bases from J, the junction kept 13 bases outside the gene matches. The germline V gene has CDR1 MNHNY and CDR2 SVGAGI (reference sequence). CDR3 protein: CASSLNGGQLFGNTIYF. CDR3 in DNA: TGTGCCAGCAGTCTAAATGGGGGACAGTTGTTTGGAAACACCATATATTTT.

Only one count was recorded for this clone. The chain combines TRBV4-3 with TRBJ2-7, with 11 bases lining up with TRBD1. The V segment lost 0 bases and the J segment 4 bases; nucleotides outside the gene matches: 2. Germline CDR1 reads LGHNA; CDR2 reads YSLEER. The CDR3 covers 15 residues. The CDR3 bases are TGCGCCAGCAGCCAAGAGGGGACAGGGGGATACGAGCAGTACTTC. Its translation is CASSQEGTGGYEQYF.

Here the CDR3 reads CASSFKGGTGDTYEQYF. CDR3 DNA sequence: TGTGCCAGCAGTTTCAAGGGGGGGACAGGGGATACTTACGAGCAGTACTTC. The V and J genes are TRBV28 and TRBJ2-7; 10 bases map to TRBD1. Germline CDR1 and CDR2: MDHEN and SYDVKM. The CDR3 runs to 17 residues. The ends lost 3 bases at V and 4 bases at J; junction bases unmatched: 12.

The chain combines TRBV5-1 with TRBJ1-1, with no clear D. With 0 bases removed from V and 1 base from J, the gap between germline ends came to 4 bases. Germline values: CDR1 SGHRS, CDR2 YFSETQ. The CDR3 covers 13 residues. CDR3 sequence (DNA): TGCGCCAGCAGCTTGGATCGGAACACTGAAGCTTTCTTT. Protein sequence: CASSLDRNTEAFF.

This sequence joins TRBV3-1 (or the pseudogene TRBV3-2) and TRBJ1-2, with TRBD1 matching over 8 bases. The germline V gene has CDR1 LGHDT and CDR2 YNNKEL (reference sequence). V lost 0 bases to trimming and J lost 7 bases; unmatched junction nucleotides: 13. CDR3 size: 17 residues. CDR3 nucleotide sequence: TGTGCCAGCAGCCAAGAGGTCTCAGGGGGCGCGTGGACTGGCTACACCTTC. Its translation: CASSQEVSGGAWTGYTF.

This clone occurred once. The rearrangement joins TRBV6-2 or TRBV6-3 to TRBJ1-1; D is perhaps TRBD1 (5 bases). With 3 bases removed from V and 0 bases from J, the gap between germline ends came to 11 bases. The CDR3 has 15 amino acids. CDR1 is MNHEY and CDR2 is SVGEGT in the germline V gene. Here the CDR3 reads CASSYTRGMNTEAFF. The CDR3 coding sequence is TGTGCCAGCAGTTATACTCGGGGGATGAACACTGAAGCTTTCTTT.